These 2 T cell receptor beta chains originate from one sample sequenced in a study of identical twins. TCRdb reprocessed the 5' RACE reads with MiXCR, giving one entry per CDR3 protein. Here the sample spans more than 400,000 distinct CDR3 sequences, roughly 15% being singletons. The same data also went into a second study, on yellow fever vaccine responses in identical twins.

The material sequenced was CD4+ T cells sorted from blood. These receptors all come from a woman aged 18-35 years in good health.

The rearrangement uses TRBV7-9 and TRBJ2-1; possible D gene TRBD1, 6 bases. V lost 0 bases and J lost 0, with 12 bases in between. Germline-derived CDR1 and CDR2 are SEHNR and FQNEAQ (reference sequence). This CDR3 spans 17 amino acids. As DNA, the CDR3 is TGTGCCAGCAGCTTAGCTTCCAGGGGAAGCTCCTACAATGAGCAGTTCTTC. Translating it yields CASSLASRGSSYNEQFF.

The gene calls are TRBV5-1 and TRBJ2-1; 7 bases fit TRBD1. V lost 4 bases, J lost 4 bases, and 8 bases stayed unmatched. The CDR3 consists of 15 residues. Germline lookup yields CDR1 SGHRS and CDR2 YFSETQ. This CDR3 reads CASSTDRVKYNEQFF. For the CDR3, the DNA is TGCGCCAGCAGCACCGACAGGGTGAAATACAATGAGCAGTTCTTC.